Each of the 25 T cell receptor beta chains below was sequenced from the same sample in a study of shared clonotypes between healthy human individuals. TCRdb's copy holds only in-frame clones and misses some; the assay was immunoSEQ multiplex PCR. The repertoire includes approximately 2,300,000 clones, around 92% of them detected once, and about 0.41% sits in the top ten. Sequenced material: naive CD4+ T cells from PBMCs. Sample subset: CD45RA+ positively selected. The origin of the receptors is a man aged 18 to 29 in good health. Some clones in this sample may be carry-over from other donors' samples.

This clone is a singleton in its sample. The chain has TRBV4-1 and TRBJ1-3; perhaps TRBD1 as D (6 bases). In germline, CDR1 is MGHRA, CDR2 YSYEKL. Trimming removed 1 base from V and 4 bases from J, with 11 bases in between. The length of the CDR3 is 15 residues. CDR3 coding DNA: TGCGCCAGCAGCCAAGCCCCAGGGGAGGGAAACACCATATATTTT. It specifies CASSQAPGEGNTIYF.

The chain employs TRBV5-1 and TRBJ1-6, with TRBD1 identical over 12 bases. Germline CDR1 SGHRS, CDR2 YFSETQ. The V gene end was trimmed by 4 bases and the J gene end by 7 bases; junction bases not matched to a gene: 3. The CDR3 length is 15 residues. CDR3 region: CASSPGTGGNSPLHF. In DNA form, the CDR3 reads TGCGCCAGCAGCCCCGGGACAGGGGGCAATTCACCCCTCCACTTT.

This chain joins TRBV5-8 and TRBJ2-5; the match to TRBD1 covers 7 bases. With V trimmed by 5 bases and J by 4 bases, 8 bases remained unmatched. The CDR3 loop spans 14 amino acids. Germline V gene data show CDR1 as SGHTS and CDR2 as YDEGEE. The CDR3 protein is CASRDLSGGETQYF. As DNA, the CDR3 is TGTGCCAGCAGGGACCTATCAGGGGGAGAGACCCAGTACTTC.

This rearrangement joins TRBV28 to TRBJ1-2, with D possibly matching TRBD1 (5 bases). CDR3 length: 12 residues. CDR1 and CDR2 from the germline V gene are MDHEN and SYDVKM. Deletions cut 6 bases from V and 4 bases from J, with 9 bases between. CDR3 sequence: CASRPTAYGYTF. CDR3 in DNA: TGTGCCAGCAGGCCGACAGCCTATGGCTACACCTTC.

This clone appeared a single time. At the DNA level, this CDR3 is encoded by other sequences in the same sample as well. The V and J genes are TRBV5-1 and TRBJ2-1, with D uncertain. The CDR3 totals 11 residues. Germline lookup yields CDR1 SGHRS and CDR2 YFSETQ. V was pared by 4 bases and J by 6 bases, with 5 bases between. The CDR3 is CASSLSNEQFF. The CDR3 bases are TGCGCCAGCAGCCTAAGCAATGAGCAGTTCTTC.

V and J are TRBV21-1 and TRBJ2-2; TRBD1, the table's D call, lacks a check against the DNA. TRBV21-1 is listed as a pseudogene. The CDR3 spans 17 residues. Here the CDR3 DNA reads TGTGCCAGCAGCCCTATCCACGGGACAGTAATTATCGGGGAGCTGTTTTTT. Its translation: CASSPIHGTVIIGELFF.

The CDR3, as DNA: TGTGCCTGGAGTCTCCAGACAGGGGGCGGCACTGAAGCTTTCTTT. Its translation is CAWSLQTGGGTEAFF. The chain carries TRBV30 and TRBJ1-1; 10 bases map to TRBD1. The junction had 7 bases not matched to a gene; V was cut back by 2 bases and J by 4 bases. This CDR3 contains 15 residues. Germline-derived CDR1 and CDR2 are GTSNPN and SVGIG (reference sequence).

The genes are TRBV4-3 and TRBJ2-3; D unclear. The germline V gene encodes CDR1 LGHNA and CDR2 YSLEER. The CDR3 contains 15 residues. V was pared by 2 bases and J by 1 base, with 10 bases between. CDR3: CASSQIVLGTDTQYF. The CDR3 DNA reads as TGCGCCAGCAGCCAAATAGTATTGGGCACAGATACGCAGTATTTT.

This chain links TRBV7-2 with TRBJ2-1, with D uncertain. This CDR3 is 13 amino acids long. V lost 2 bases and J 5 bases, leaving 7 bases between the germline ends. Germline V gives CDR1 SGHTA, CDR2 FQGNSA. The CDR3 loop reads CASSLLQHNEQFF. CDR3 nucleotides: TGTGCCAGCAGCTTATTACAGCACAATGAGCAGTTCTTC.

The gene calls are TRBV19 and TRBJ2-1; 11 bases map to TRBD2. Germline V CDR1 and CDR2: LNHDA, SQIVND (reference sequence). The CDR3 sequence is 15 residues long. Trimming cost V 4 bases and J 9 bases; bases outside gene matches: 8. The CDR3 DNA reads TGTGCCAGTAGTACTACTAGCGGGAGAGGTAGTGAGCAGTTCTTC. This codes for CASSTTSGRGSEQFF.

V is TRBV11-2 and J is TRBJ2-7; D possibly corresponds to TRBD1 (5 bases). Germline V gene sequence: CDR1 SGHAT, CDR2 FQNNGV. This CDR3 is 14 amino acids long. V was trimmed by 6 bases and J by 3 bases, leaving 15 bases between them. The CDR3 reads CASRKVQGGYEQYF. CDR3 bases: TGTGCCAGCAGGAAAGTCCAGGGTGGCTACGAGCAGTACTTC.

The chain uses TRBV5-1 and TRBJ1-1; 8 bases match TRBD1. There are 12 residues in the CDR3. Germline CDR1 SGHRS, CDR2 YFSETQ. The V and J ends lost 5 bases and 4 bases, in that order; junction bases with no gene match: 1. This CDR3 is CASRQGGTEAFF. In nucleotides, the CDR3 is TGCGCCAGCAGACAGGGGGGCACTGAAGCTTTCTTT.

This clone was found once. The chain employs TRBV18 and TRBJ2-1; 7 bases line up with TRBD1. Germline CDR1 reads KGHSH; CDR2 reads LQKENI. The CDR3 is 16 residues long. Trimming removed 5 bases from V and 2 bases from J; junction bases left unmatched: 9. CDR3 sequence reads: CASSERGPPTYNEQFF. The CDR3 nucleotides read TGTGCCAGCTCAGAGAGGGGGCCCCCGACCTACAATGAGCAGTTCTTC.

The chain joins TRBV9 to TRBJ1-1, with D perhaps matching TRBD1 (5 bases). V was clipped by 0 bases and J by 8 bases, with 14 bases between them. This CDR3 region has 14 residues. Germline V gene data show CDR1 as SGDLS and CDR2 as YYNGEE. CDR3 residues: CASSVGPGQGEAFF. As DNA, the CDR3 is TGTGCCAGCAGCGTAGGCCCTGGACAAGGCGAAGCTTTCTTT.

As regards this clone: Other DNA sequences from this sample encode an identical CDR3 as well. V usage is TRBV7-3 and J usage is TRBJ2-5, with D tentatively TRBD2 (6 bases). The V end was cut by 3 bases, the J end by 1 base, with 9 bases between. CDR3 length equals 14 residues. From germline, CDR1 is SGHTA and CDR2 FQGTGA. The CDR3 reads CASSLGGAQETQYF. The CDR3 region has the DNA TGTGCCAGCAGCTTGGGGGGAGCCCAAGAGACCCAGTACTTC.

The chain joins TRBV6-5 to TRBJ2-7; D call uncertain. Germline loops: CDR1 MNHEY, CDR2 SVGAGI. The CDR3 runs 15 residues. Trimming shortened V by 2 bases and J by 2 bases, and 13 bases separated the two germline ends. In nucleotides, the CDR3 is TGTGCCAGCAGTTACGGGAAGGCCGGCCCCTACGAGCAGTACTTC. Translating gives CASSYGKAGPYEQYF.

This chain links TRBV5-1 with TRBJ1-4; 10 bases align to TRBD1. The germline gives CDR1 SGHRS, CDR2 YFSETQ. This CDR3 has 15 amino acids. J was trimmed by 6 bases and V by 3 bases; bases with no gene match: 5. In DNA form, the CDR3 reads TGCGCCAGCAGCTGGGGACAGGGGTATGATGAAAAACTGTTTTTT. Its protein product is CASSWGQGYDEKLFF.

As for this clone: Other DNA sequences within the sample encode an identical CDR3. The chain carries TRBV4-1 and TRBJ1-6; 7 bases fit TRBD1. The V segment lost 0 bases and the J segment 7 bases; nucleotides outside the gene matches: 3. Germline-derived CDR1 and CDR2 are MGHRA and YSYEKL. The CDR3 has 15 residues. Written as DNA, the CDR3 is TGCGCCAGCAGCCAAGACTCACAGGGGAATTCACCCCTCCACTTT. Amino acid sequence: CASSQDSQGNSPLHF.

This clone came up once. The chain couples TRBV11-2 to TRBJ2-7, with D perhaps matching TRBD2 (5 bases). From germline, CDR1 is SGHAT and CDR2 FQNNGV. CDR3 length equals 15 residues. The V end lost 1 base, the J end lost 3 bases, and 13 bases lay between the germline ends. The CDR3 is CASSLVGAGLYEQYF. In DNA form, the CDR3 reads TGTGCCAGCAGCTTAGTAGGAGCCGGACTCTACGAGCAGTACTTC.

Comments on this clone: Other nucleotide sequences in the sample specify the same CDR3. The J gene is TRBJ1-3, the V gene TRBV5-4; D gene uncertain. Germline CDR1 reads SGHNT; CDR2 reads YYREEE (reference sequence). Trimming shortened V by 0 bases and J by 4 bases, and 5 bases separated the two germline ends. CDR3 size: 13 residues. CDR3 amino acids: CASSLGSGNTIYF. The CDR3, as DNA: TGTGCCAGCAGCTTGGGGTCGGGAAACACCATATATTTT. Complete variable domain (other parts from reference TRBV5-4 and TRBJ1-3): ETGVTQSPTHLIKTRGQQVTLRCSSQSGHNTVSWYQQALGQGPQFIFQYYREEENGRGNFPPRFSGLQFPNYSSELNVNALELDDSALYLCASSLGSGNTIYFGEGSWLTVV.

The rearrangement joins TRBV5-1 to TRBJ2-6, with 7 bases lining up with TRBD1. The CDR3 has 19 amino acids. CDR1 is SGHRS, CDR2 YFSETQ, per germline. J gave up 0 bases and V 3 bases, and 12 bases lay outside the gene matches. CDR3 bases: TGCGCCAGCAGCTCGGGCTACAGGGGTCGGAGCTCTGGGGCCAACGTCCTGACTTTC. Its translation is CASSSGYRGRSSGANVLTF.

In this sample, this clone turned up a few times. The V call is TRBV5-1, the J call TRBJ2-3; D is perhaps TRBD2 (6 bases). Trimming removed 8 bases at V and 0 bases at J, with 13 bases between. The CDR3 spans 14 residues. CDR1 is SGHRS, CDR2 YFSETQ, per germline. The CDR3 loop reads CASQAGPSTDTQYF. The CDR3 nucleotides are TGCGCCAGTCAAGCGGGCCCTAGCACAGATACGCAGTATTTT. Filled out from reference TRBV5-1 and TRBJ2-3, the complete variable domain reads KAGVTQTPRYLIKTRGQQVTLSCSPISGHRSVSWYQQTPGQGLQFLFEYFSETQRNKGNFPGRFSGRQFSNSRSEMNVSTLELGDSALYLCASQAGPSTDTQYFGPGTRLTVL.

In its sample, this clone was seen once. V is TRBV6-6 and J is TRBJ1-1; TRBD1 aligns across 7 bases. Germline CDR1 and CDR2: MNHNY and SVGAGI (reference sequence). The V segment lost 7 bases and the J segment 4 bases; nucleotides outside the gene matches: 6. The CDR3 is made up of 13 amino acids. DNA of the CDR3: TGTGCCAGCACAGGGGGTGCGGGCACTGAAGCTTTCTTT. Amino acids: CASTGGAGTEAFF.

This sequence joins TRBV28 and TRBJ2-7, with TRBD2 matching 7 bases. Germline V gene lookup returns CDR1 MDHEN and CDR2 SYDVKM. Trimming cost V 4 bases and J 1 base; bases outside gene matches: 10. The CDR3 contains 16 residues. The CDR3 here is CASSSPGTSDSYEQYF. The CDR3 DNA sequence: TGTGCCAGCAGTTCCCCCGGTACTAGCGATTCCTACGAGCAGTACTTC.

The chain combines TRBV30 with TRBJ1-5, with a tentative D call TRBD1 (5 bases). CDR1 and CDR2 (germline): GTSNPN, SVGIG (reference sequence). Deletions cut 3 bases from V and 6 bases from J, with 21 bases between. The CDR3 contains 16 residues. Here the CDR3 DNA reads TGTGCCTGGAGGGAAAAGTCAGGCAGGGTCGGTCAGCCCCAGCATTTT. It codes for CAWREKSGRVGQPQHF.